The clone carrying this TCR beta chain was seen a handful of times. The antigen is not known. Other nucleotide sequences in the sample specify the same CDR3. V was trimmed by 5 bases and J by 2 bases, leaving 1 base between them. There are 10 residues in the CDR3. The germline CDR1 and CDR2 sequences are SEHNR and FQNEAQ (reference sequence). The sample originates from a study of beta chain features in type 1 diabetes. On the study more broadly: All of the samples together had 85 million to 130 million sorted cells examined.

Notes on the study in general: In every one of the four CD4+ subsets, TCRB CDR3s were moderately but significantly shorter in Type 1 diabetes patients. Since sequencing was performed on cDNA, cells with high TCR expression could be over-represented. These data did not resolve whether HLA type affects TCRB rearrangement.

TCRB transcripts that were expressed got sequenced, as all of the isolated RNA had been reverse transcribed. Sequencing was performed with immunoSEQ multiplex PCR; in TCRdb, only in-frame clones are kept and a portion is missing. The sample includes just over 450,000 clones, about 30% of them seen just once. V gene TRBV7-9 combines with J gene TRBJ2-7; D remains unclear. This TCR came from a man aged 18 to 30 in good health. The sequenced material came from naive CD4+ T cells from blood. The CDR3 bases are TGTGCCAGCAGCGCCTACGAGCAGTACTTC. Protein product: CASSAYEQYF.